The 17 T cell receptor beta chains below come from one sample, sequenced in a study of beta chain features in type 1 diabetes. Broader study findings: Type 1 diabetes patients had TCRB CDR3s that were shorter (moderately but significantly so) in all four CD4+ subsets.

Their target antigens are unknown. The whole isolated RNA underwent reverse transcription, so sequencing captured expressed TCRB transcripts. TCRdb's table, derived via immunoSEQ multiplex PCR, lists solely in-frame clones and lacks some. The sample holds a few hundred thousand clones, approximately 13% seen once. Sequenced: naive CD4+ T cells from blood. These receptors were collected from a woman aged 18 to 35 with type 1 diabetes.

This chain uses TRBV11-3 with TRBJ2-1; D might be TRBD2 (5 bases). The CDR3 length is 13 residues. V was shortened by 6 bases and J by 8 bases, with 14 bases between the two germline ends. Germline CDR1 reads SGHNT; CDR2 reads YENEEA. As DNA, the CDR3 is TGTGCCAGCAGAGGCGGGCGAGAGCATGAGCAGTTCTTC. It is translated as CASRGGREHEQFF.

This clone was detected a few times. J is TRBJ2-5 and V is TRBV27; 10 bases line up with TRBD2. This CDR3 spans 14 amino acids. Trimming at V came to 3 bases and at J to 9 bases, leaving 7 bases not matched to a gene. The germline CDR1 and CDR2 sequences are MNHEY and SMNVEV (reference sequence). The CDR3 DNA reads as TGTGCCAGCAGTTTGTCCAGCGGGAGGGGGGCCCAGTACTTC. Translated, it gives CASSLSSGRGAQYF.

The rearrangement links TRBV27 to TRBJ2-1, with D possibly TRBD2 on 5 matching bases. V was trimmed by 5 bases and J by 4 bases, leaving 9 bases between them. The CDR3 sequence is 13 residues long. Germline V gene lookup returns CDR1 MNHEY and CDR2 SMNVEV (reference sequence). Here the CDR3 DNA reads TGTGCCAGCAGTGTAGAGGGATACAATGAGCAGTTCTTC. It encodes CASSVEGYNEQFF.

This clone was seen a handful of times. The chain joins TRBV14 to TRBJ1-2; a possible D gene is TRBD1 (6 bases). The CDR3 runs to 15 residues. Germline lookup yields CDR1 SGHDN and CDR2 FVKESK. V lost 4 bases to trimming and J lost 4 bases, with 16 bases between them. The CDR3 sequence is CASSRQVTPPYGYTF. In DNA, the CDR3 is TGTGCCAGCAGCCGACAGGTGACACCACCCTATGGCTACACCTTC.

The J gene is TRBJ1-5, the V gene TRBV7-6; D is unresolved. This CDR3 contains 13 residues. The V end lost 0 bases, the J end lost 5 bases, and 5 bases lay between the germline ends. Germline CDR1 reads SGHVS; CDR2 reads FNYEAQ. The DNA for the CDR3 is TGTGCCAGCAGCTTAGCCGTTTATCAGCCCCAGCATTTT. As protein: CASSLAVYQPQHF.

The rearrangement links TRBV11-2 to TRBJ2-7, with a possible D match to TRBD2 (6 bases). The CDR3 totals 14 residues. The germline CDR1 and CDR2 sequences are SGHAT and FQNNGV. V was trimmed by 5 bases and J by 4 bases, leaving 15 bases between them. The DNA for the CDR3 is TGTGCCAGCAGCCCAACTTCAGGAGGGTACGAGCAGTACGTC. Protein product: CASSPTSGGYEQYV.

This clone was recorded once. The chain has TRBV19 and TRBJ2-1; TRBD2 matches at 7 bases. CDR1 and CDR2 from the germline V gene are LNHDA and SQIVND (reference sequence). This CDR3 is built from 16 residues. J lost 9 bases, V lost 3 bases, and 14 bases had no gene match. The CDR3 bases are TGTGCCAGTAGTATCGAGGCGGGAGCCGCAGCGGGTGAGCAGTTCTTC. Translation: CASSIEAGAAAGEQFF.

The rearrangement uses TRBV20-1 and TRBJ2-4, with D uncertain. Germline loops: CDR1 DFQATT, CDR2 SNEGSKA (reference sequence). The CDR3 consists of 11 residues. V dropped 3 bases and J dropped 5 bases, with 5 bases sitting between them. This CDR3 reads CSASFQNIQYF. In nucleotides, the CDR3 is TGCAGTGCTAGCTTCCAAAACATTCAGTACTTC.

This chain connects TRBV18 to TRBJ2-5; D uncertain. This CDR3 has 12 amino acids. V dropped 2 bases and J dropped 3 bases, with 4 bases sitting between them. Germline-derived CDR1 and CDR2 are KGHSH and LQKENI. The CDR3 here is CASSPYKETQYF. The CDR3 DNA reads as TGTGCCAGCTCACCATACAAAGAGACCCAGTACTTC.

The genes are TRBV10-2 and TRBJ2-3; a possible D gene is TRBD2 (6 bases). V was clipped by 4 bases and J by 3 bases, with 11 bases between them. The CDR3 contains 14 residues. Germline V gives CDR1 WSHSY, CDR2 SAAADI. DNA for the CDR3: TGCGCCAGCAGTGCAACTAGCAGTACAGATACGCAGTATTTT. Protein: CASSATSSTDTQYF.

There are a few counts of this clone. The chain links TRBV2 to TRBJ1-1; unclear D gene. Germline values: CDR1 SNHLY, CDR2 FYNNEI. This CDR3 is 13 amino acids long. V was clipped by 2 bases and J by 3 bases, with 7 bases between them. CDR3 loop: CASSETEDTEAFF. The CDR3 bases are TGTGCCAGCAGTGAAACGGAGGACACTGAAGCTTTCTTT.

The V call is TRBV6-5, the J call TRBJ1-5; 8 bases fit TRBD1. The CDR3 has 13 amino acids. The junction had 7 bases not matched to a gene; V was cut back by 6 bases and J by 9 bases. Germline-derived CDR1 and CDR2 are MNHEY and SVGAGI. In DNA form, the CDR3 reads TGTGCCAGCAGCACCACAGGGGGGGGGCCCCAGCATTTT. This translates into CASSTTGGGPQHF.

Comments on this clone: In the same sample, other DNA sequences code for this CDR3. V usage is TRBV5-1 and J usage is TRBJ2-2; possible D gene TRBD2, 5 bases. The V gene lost 0 bases and the J gene lost 5 bases, with 5 bases spanning the gap. Germline-derived CDR1 and CDR2 are SGHRS and YFSETQ. The CDR3 spans 13 residues. The CDR3 nucleotides are TGCGCCAGCAGCTTGGCGGGGACCGGGGAGCTGTTTTTT. Its protein is CASSLAGTGELFF.

The rearrangement joins TRBV5-4 to TRBJ2-7, with 8 bases identical to TRBD1. The CDR3 totals 15 residues. Unmatched junction bases numbered 10, after V lost 3 bases and J lost 5 bases. Looked up from germline, CDR1 is SGHNT and CDR2 is YYREEE (reference sequence). CDR3 DNA sequence: TGTGCCAGCAGCTGGGGAGGACAGGGTGACGACGAGCAGTACTTC. Protein: CASSWGGQGDDEQYF.

As concerns this clone: Other DNA sequences from this sample encode an identical CDR3 as well. V is TRBV18 and J is TRBJ2-7; possibly TRBD1 for D (7 bases). Looked up from germline, CDR1 is KGHSH and CDR2 is LQKENI. Deletions cut 3 bases from V and 4 bases from J, with 13 bases between. This CDR3 region has 14 residues. This chain's CDR3 is CASSPLQGGYEQYF. In nucleotides, the CDR3 is TGTGCCAGCTCACCTCTCCAGGGGGGATACGAGCAGTACTTC.

The chain employs TRBV9 and TRBJ2-3; D ambiguous. Germline assignment: CDR1 SGDLS and CDR2 YYNGEE. Between the trimmed V and J ends, which lost 4 bases and 2 bases, there was a span of 8 bases. The CDR3 is 13 amino acids. The CDR3 sequence is CASSISSTDTQYF. Here the CDR3 DNA reads TGTGCCAGCAGCATTAGTTCCACAGATACGCAGTATTTT.

This clone has only a few counts. The chain recombines TRBV2 with TRBJ1-1; tentatively, D is TRBD1 (5 bases). This CDR3 comprises 13 residues. CDR1 and CDR2 (germline): SNHLY, FYNNEI. V lost 11 bases to trimming and J lost 1 base, with 14 bases between them. The CDR3 protein is CAGRDSRNTEAFF. CDR3 in DNA: TGTGCCGGACGGGACTCGCGGAACACTGAAGCTTTCTTT.